What follows are 24 T cell receptor beta chains derived from one specimen sequenced in a study of cytomegalovirus exposure and HLA in healthy donors. Primers included in the PCR were 60 Vbeta and 13 Jbeta primers. TCRdb keeps only in-frame clones here, not all; method: immunoSEQ multiplex PCR. The data include about 210,000 clones; the top ten clones carry 0.75% to 1%. Sequencing was done on a sample of PBMCs. The receptors were sampled from a woman aged 30 to 39 in good health and CMV-seropositive.

The rearrangement uses TRBV7-2 and TRBJ1-3; D is perhaps TRBD1 (5 bases). The CDR3 extends over 14 amino acids. V lost 5 bases, J lost 2 bases, and 10 bases lay in between. CDR1 and CDR2 (germline): SGHTA, FQGNSA. This CDR3 reads CASSARGAGNTIYF. The CDR3 coding sequence is TGTGCCAGCAGCGCCCGGGGGGCTGGAAACACCATATATTTT.

The chain has TRBV27 and TRBJ1-2, with 9 bases aligning to TRBD1. The CDR3 has 14 residues. Germline-derived CDR1 and CDR2 are MNHEY and SMNVEV (reference sequence). V was pared by 7 bases and J by 2 bases, with 5 bases of the junction left unmatched. CDR3 protein: CASKRTGENYGYTF. CDR3 DNA: TGTGCCAGCAAGAGGACAGGGGAGAACTATGGCTACACCTTC.

The rearrangement uses TRBV29-1 and TRBJ2-1; TRBD2 is a possible D gene (5 bases). The CDR3 totals 15 residues. Germline CDR1 reads SQVTM; CDR2 reads ANQGSEA. V lost 6 bases and J lost 1, with 16 bases in between. This CDR3 reads CSVDSPRPSYNEQFF. As DNA, the CDR3 is TGCAGCGTGGACTCCCCAAGGCCTTCCTACAATGAGCAGTTCTTC.

The chain has TRBV4-3 and TRBJ2-1; 9 bases match TRBD2. The V and J ends lost 5 bases and 0 bases, in that order; junction bases with no gene match: 5. Germline assignment: CDR1 LGHNA and CDR2 YSLEER. CDR3 length equals 16 residues. The CDR3 sequence: CASSKAGGNSYNEQFF. CDR3 coding DNA: TGCGCCAGCAGCAAAGCGGGAGGAAACTCCTACAATGAGCAGTTCTTC.

This chain joins TRBV4-1 and TRBJ2-7; 8 bases agree with TRBD2. The CDR3 extends over 17 amino acids. The germline CDR1 and CDR2 sequences are MGHRA and YSYEKL. Trimming at V came to 3 bases and at J to 0 bases, leaving 10 bases not matched to a gene. Here the CDR3 DNA reads TGCGCCAGCAGCCATTTTAGATCGGGAGGGCCCTCCTACGAGCAGTACTTC. Translation gives CASSHFRSGGPSYEQYF.

The chain links TRBV11-2 to TRBJ2-3, with 9 bases that match TRBD2. Germline trimming cut 5 bases from V and 1 base from J; bases unmatched to any gene: 7. The germline gives CDR1 SGHAT, CDR2 FQNNGV. The CDR3 is 16 amino acids. The CDR3 region has the DNA TGTGCCAGCAGCCCCTGGACTAGCGTCCGCACAGATACGCAGTATTTT. Translation gives CASSPWTSVRTDTQYF.

CDR3 bases: TGTGCCAGCAGCTCGGAGGAGGCAGGCGATCTGTTCTCCTACGAGCAGTACTTC. It encodes CASSSEEAGDLFSYEQYF. The genes are TRBV13 and TRBJ2-5, with a possible D match to TRBD2 (5 bases). The last part of the DNA fits TRBJ2-7 better; the J call may be wrong. Looked up from germline, CDR1 is PRHDT and CDR2 is FYEKMQ (reference sequence). CDR3 length: 18 residues.

The chain employs TRBV10-1 and TRBJ2-7, with 7 bases that match TRBD1. The V and J ends lost 6 bases and 1 base, in that order; junction bases with no gene match: 3. Germline V gene data show CDR1 as WNHNN and CDR2 as SYGVQD (reference sequence). The CDR3 is 13 amino acids. The CDR3 DNA sequence: TGCGCCAGCAGCAGACAGGGATCCTACGAGCAGTACTTC. Translated, it gives CASSRQGSYEQYF.

This chain uses TRBV10-3 with TRBJ2-6, with D possibly being TRBD1 (6 bases). Germline CDR1 and CDR2: ENHRY and SYGVKD. V was pared by 6 bases and J by 2 bases, with 14 bases between. There are 16 residues in the CDR3. In DNA form, the CDR3 reads TGTGCCATCAGCTGGGACACCCTTCCTGGGGCCAACGTCCTGACTTTC. Translated: CAISWDTLPGANVLTF.

The rearrangement uses TRBV6-5 and TRBJ2-3; 11 bases are a match to TRBD2. The length of the CDR3 is 15 residues. V lost 6 bases, J lost 5 bases, and 7 bases stayed unmatched. Germline values: CDR1 MNHEY, CDR2 SVGAGI. CDR3 in DNA: TGTGCCAGCAGCCAACTAGCGGGAGAGGTAGATACGCAGTATTTT. It specifies CASSQLAGEVDTQYF.

V is TRBV13 and J is TRBJ1-1; TRBD1 matches at 7 bases. CDR1 and CDR2 from the germline V gene are PRHDT and FYEKMQ (reference sequence). Trimming cost V 5 bases and J 7 bases; bases outside gene matches: 13. The CDR3 length is 15 residues. This CDR3 reads CASSIRLNAGGEAFF. The CDR3 region has the DNA TGTGCCAGCAGCATACGATTAAATGCAGGGGGTGAAGCTTTCTTT.

CDR3 sequence (DNA): TGTGCCAGCCTCAGGGGGCTCGATCAGCCCCAGCATTTT. Protein: CASLRGLDQPQHF. This chain joins TRBV6-1 and TRBJ1-5; 8 bases line up with TRBD1. Germline V CDR1 and CDR2: MNHNS, SASEGT. The CDR3 is 13 amino acids. V lost 8 bases and J lost 5; bases outside the gene matches: 5.

The J gene is TRBJ1-2, the V gene TRBV29-1; D is perhaps TRBD1 (5 bases). The CDR3 totals 15 residues. Looked up from germline, CDR1 is SQVTM and CDR2 is ANQGSEA. Trimming removed 2 bases at V and 0 bases at J, with 13 bases between. The CDR3 sequence is CSVERGGPANYGYTF. CDR3 nucleotide sequence: TGCAGCGTTGAAAGGGGAGGACCAGCTAACTATGGCTACACCTTC.

The rearrangement uses TRBV4-1 and TRBJ2-1; 9 positions match TRBD1. CDR1 is MGHRA and CDR2 is YSYEKL in the germline V gene. The CDR3 runs 15 residues. J was trimmed by 7 bases and V by 4 bases; bases with no gene match: 8. The CDR3 loop reads CASSPGGQGRNEQFF. CDR3 sequence (DNA): TGCGCCAGCAGCCCCGGGGGACAGGGAAGAAATGAGCAGTTCTTC.

The chain has TRBV6-5 and TRBJ2-7, with 9 nucleotides matching TRBD2. CDR1 and CDR2 from the germline V gene are MNHEY and SVGAGI. J lost 3 bases, V lost 2 bases, and 2 bases had no gene match. The CDR3 sequence is 14 residues long. This CDR3 is CASSYGREGYEQYF. As DNA, the CDR3 is TGTGCCAGCAGTTACGGGCGGGAGGGCTACGAGCAGTACTTC.

This rearrangement joins TRBV7-2 to TRBJ2-7; D may be TRBD1 (6 bases). Germline values: CDR1 SGHTA, CDR2 FQGNSA. Trimming left V 3 bases short and J 5 bases short, with 11 bases between. This CDR3 region has 13 residues. The CDR3 region is CASSFLQGDEQYF. CDR3 coding DNA: TGTGCCAGCAGCTTTCTACAGGGAGACGAGCAGTACTTC.

The CDR3 loop is CASKTGVEGYGYTF. Here the CDR3 DNA reads TGTGCCAGCAAGACAGGGGTAGAAGGGTATGGCTACACCTTC. This rearrangement joins TRBV28 to TRBJ1-2, with TRBD1 matching 8 bases. The CDR3 runs 14 residues. Trimming removed 7 bases from V and 5 bases from J; junction bases left unmatched: 9. The germline CDR1 and CDR2 sequences are MDHEN and SYDVKM.

Turning to this clone: One junction end does not reproduce the germline sequence, and a read error may be involved. This chain links TRBV28 with TRBJ2-1; D gene uncertain. The CDR3 totals 11 residues. CDR1 MDHEN and CDR2 SYDVKM come from the germline V gene. The DNA for the CDR3 is TGTGCCAGTAGTTCCGTGTTGGAGCAGTTCTTC. Its protein product is CASSSVLEQFF. The variable domain in full, with the rest retrieved from reference TRBV28 and TRBJ2-1, is DVKVTQSSRYLVKRTGEKVFLECVQDMDHENMFWYRQDPGLGLRLIYFSYDVKMKEKGDIPEGYSVSREKKERFSLILESASTNQTSMYLCASSSVLEQFFGPGTRLTVL.

V gene TRBV30 combines with J gene TRBJ1-6; possibly TRBD1 for D (6 bases). V lost 4 bases, J lost 5 bases, and 15 bases lay in between. CDR3 length: 15 residues. CDR1 GTSNPN and CDR2 SVGIG come from the germline V gene (reference sequence). In nucleotides, the CDR3 is TGTGCCTGGAATCGTAGGTCAGGGGATAATTCACCCCTCCACTTT. Its translation is CAWNRRSGDNSPLHF.

The rearrangement uses TRBV19 and TRBJ1-1; D remains ambiguous. Germline CDR1 reads LNHDA; CDR2 reads SQIVND (reference sequence). V gave up 2 bases and J gave up 7 bases, with 14 bases separating them. The CDR3 totals 14 residues. The CDR3 sequence is CASSIPRRGFEAFF. CDR3 sequence (DNA): TGTGCCAGTAGTATACCCCGGAGAGGCTTTGAAGCTTTCTTT. The entire variable domain, with the rest obtained from reference TRBV19 and TRBJ1-1, is as follows: DGGITQSPKYLFRKEGQNVTLSCEQNLNHDAMYWYRQDPGQGLRLIYYSQIVNDFQKGDIAEGYSVSREKKESFPLTVTSAQKNPTAFYLCASSIPRRGFEAFFGQGTRLTVV.

In DNA, the CDR3 is TGTGCCATCAGTGAGTATGAGGGAAGCAATCAGCCCCAGCATTTT. It specifies CAISEYEGSNQPQHF. This chain connects TRBV10-3 to TRBJ1-5; D is unresolved. Germline CDR1 and CDR2: ENHRY and SYGVKD. The V and J ends lost 1 base and 1 base respectively, with 8 bases between them. The CDR3 totals 15 residues.

The chain has TRBV7-9 and TRBJ2-2; TRBD1 matches 10 bases. Per the germline V gene, CDR1 is SEHNR and CDR2 is FQNEAQ (reference sequence). The CDR3 spans 15 residues. Trimming at V came to 5 bases and at J to 4 bases, leaving 4 bases not matched to a gene. The CDR3 reads CASSPGQGRTGELFF. The CDR3 DNA reads as TGTGCCAGCAGCCCGGGACAGGGGCGCACCGGGGAGCTGTTTTTT.

The rearrangement joins TRBV6-5 to TRBJ1-2; 8 bases are a match to TRBD1. With V trimmed by 3 bases and J by 8 bases, 5 bases remained unmatched. This CDR3 comprises 13 residues. CDR1 is MNHEY and CDR2 is SVGAGI in the germline V gene. The CDR3 region is CASSYQGARGYTF. For the CDR3, the DNA is TGTGCCAGCAGTTATCAGGGGGCGAGAGGCTACACCTTC.

The rearrangement joins TRBV6-5 to TRBJ1-1, with D maybe TRBD1 (6 bases). V was shortened by 0 bases and J by 0 bases, with 8 bases between the two germline ends. The CDR3 runs 15 residues. CDR1 and CDR2 (germline): MNHEY, SVGAGI. The CDR3 loop reads CASSYSGAMNTEAFF. The CDR3 DNA sequence: TGTGCCAGCAGTTACTCGGGGGCGATGAACACTGAAGCTTTCTTT.